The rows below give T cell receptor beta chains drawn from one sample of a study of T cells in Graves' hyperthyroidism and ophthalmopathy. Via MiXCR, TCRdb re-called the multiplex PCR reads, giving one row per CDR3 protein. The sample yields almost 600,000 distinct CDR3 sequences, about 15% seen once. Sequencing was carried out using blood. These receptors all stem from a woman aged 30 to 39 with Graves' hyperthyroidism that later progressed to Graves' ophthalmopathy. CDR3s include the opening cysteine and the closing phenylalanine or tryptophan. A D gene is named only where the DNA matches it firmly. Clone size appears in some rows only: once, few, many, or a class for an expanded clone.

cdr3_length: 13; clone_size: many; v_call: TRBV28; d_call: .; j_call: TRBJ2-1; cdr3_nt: TGTGCCAGCAGTTCCGCCACCCTGGGGGAGCAGTTCTTC; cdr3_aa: CASSSATLGEQFF
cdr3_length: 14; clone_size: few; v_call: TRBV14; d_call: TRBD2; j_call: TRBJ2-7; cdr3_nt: TGTGCCAGCAGCCATTCAAGCGGGGCCTACGAGCAGTACTTC; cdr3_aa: CASSHSSGAYEQYF
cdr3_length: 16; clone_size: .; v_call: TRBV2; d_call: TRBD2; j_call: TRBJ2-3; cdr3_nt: TGTGCCAGCAGTAGTTCGCCGGGGGGATTCACAGATACGCAGTATTTT; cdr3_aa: CASSSSPGGFTDTQYF
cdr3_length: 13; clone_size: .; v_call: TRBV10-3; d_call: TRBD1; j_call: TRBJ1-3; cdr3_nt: TGTGCCACCCGGGCAGGGGGCATGGACACCATATATTTT; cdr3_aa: CATRAGGMDTIYF
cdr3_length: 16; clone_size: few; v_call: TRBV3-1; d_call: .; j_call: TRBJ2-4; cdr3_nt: TGTGCCAGCAGCCCGTGGGCCCTCCAAACCAAAAACATTCAGTACTTC; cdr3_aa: CASSPWALQTKNIQYF
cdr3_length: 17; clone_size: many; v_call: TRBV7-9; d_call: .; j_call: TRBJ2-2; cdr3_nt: TGTGCCAGCAGCTTGAGGAGTAGCGGAGTCGCGGCCGGGGAGCTGTTTTTT; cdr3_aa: CASSLRSSGVAAGELFF
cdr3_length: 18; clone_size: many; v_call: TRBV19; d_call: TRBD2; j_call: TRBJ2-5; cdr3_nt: TGTGCCAGTAGACCGGCTAGCGGGAGTGATCCTTCCCAAGAGACCCAGTACTTC; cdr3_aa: CASRPASGSDPSQETQYF
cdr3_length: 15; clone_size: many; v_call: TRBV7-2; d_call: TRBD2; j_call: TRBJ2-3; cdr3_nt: TGTGCCAGCAGCTTTCCGGGAGGACCCACAGATACGCAGTATTTT; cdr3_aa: CASSFPGGPTDTQYF
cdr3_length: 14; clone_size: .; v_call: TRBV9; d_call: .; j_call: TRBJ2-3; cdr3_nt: TGTGCCAGCAGCGTAGTTGGGGGCACAGATACGCAGTATTTT; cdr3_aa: CASSVVGGTDTQYF
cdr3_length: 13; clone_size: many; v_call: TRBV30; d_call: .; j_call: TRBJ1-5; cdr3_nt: TGTGCCTGGAGCAGGAGAAGCAATCAGCCCCAGCATTTT; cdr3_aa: CAWSRRSNQPQHF
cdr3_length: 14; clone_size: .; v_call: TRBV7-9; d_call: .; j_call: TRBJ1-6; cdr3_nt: TGTGCCAGCAGCTTAGGGGCAGGCAATTCACCCCTCCACTTT; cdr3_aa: CASSLGAGNSPLHF
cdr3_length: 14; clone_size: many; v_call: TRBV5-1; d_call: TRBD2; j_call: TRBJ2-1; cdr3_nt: TGCGCCAGCAGAGGGGCTAGCGGAGACAATGAGCAGTTCTTC; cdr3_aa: CASRGASGDNEQFF